This entry is about one T cell receptor (beta chain). This CDR3 has 15 residues. V shed 5 bases and J shed 7 bases, with 15 bases lying between them. Germline loops: CDR1 SGHVS, CDR2 FNYEAQ. TCRdb re-derived calls from the RT-PCR reads in MiXCR, one entry per CDR3 protein. The sample gives 110,000 or so distinct CDR3 sequences, 35% of which show up once; 27% is in the top ten. This sample is part of a study of patients and donors after allogeneic stem cell transplantation. The sequence came from a human donor who was either an allogeneic HSCT recipient or a stem cell or donor lymphocyte infusion donor (not recorded which). It is not recorded whose cells these are; they may come from a transplant donor. The specimen was blood, either unsorted or a sorted T cell fraction (not recorded which). The chain joins TRBV7-6 to TRBJ1-6, with D possibly matching TRBD1 (5 bases). CDR3 loop: CASSPQDSTNSPLHF. The CDR3 nucleotides read TGTGCCAGCAGCCCACAAGACAGCACCAATTCACCCCTCCACTTT.